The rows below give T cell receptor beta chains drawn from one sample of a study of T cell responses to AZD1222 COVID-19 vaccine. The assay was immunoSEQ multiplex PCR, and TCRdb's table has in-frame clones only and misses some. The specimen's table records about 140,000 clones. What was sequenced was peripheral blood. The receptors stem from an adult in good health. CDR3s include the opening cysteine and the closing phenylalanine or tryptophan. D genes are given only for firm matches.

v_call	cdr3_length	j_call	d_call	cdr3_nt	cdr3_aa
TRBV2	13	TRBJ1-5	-	TGTGCCAGCCGGGAAAGTCCTAATCAGCCCCAGCATTTT	CASRESPNQPQHF
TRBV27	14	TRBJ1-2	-	TGTGCCAGCAGTTCTAGGACAAGTAGTTATGGCTACACCTTC	CASSSRTSSYGYTF
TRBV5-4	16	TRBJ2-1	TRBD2	TGTGCCAGCAGCTTAAGGACTAGCGGGGGGGTTGATGAGCAGTTCTTC	CASSLRTSGGVDEQFF
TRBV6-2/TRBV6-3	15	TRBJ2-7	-	TGTGCCAGCAGTTACGGTGCGGTAGGGCGTTACGAGCAGTACTTC	CASSYGAVGRYEQYF
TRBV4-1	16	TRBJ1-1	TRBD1	TGCGCCAGCAGCCACTACAGGGGGGGTAGGGACACTGAAGCTTTCTTT	CASSHYRGGRDTEAFF
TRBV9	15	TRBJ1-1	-	TGTGCCAGCAGCTCCTCTGACAGGAAGAACACTGAAGCTTTCTTT	CASSSSDRKNTEAFF
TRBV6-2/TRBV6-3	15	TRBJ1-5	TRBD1	TGTGCCAGCAGTACAGGGGCGGTCGGGGGTCAGCCCCAGCATTTT	CASSTGAVGGQPQHF
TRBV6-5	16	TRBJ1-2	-	TGTGCCAGCAGTTATTCCTCTTGGGAGTTTAACTATGGCTACACCTTC	CASSYSSWEFNYGYTF
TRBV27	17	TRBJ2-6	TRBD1	TGTGCCAGCAGTTTGACAGGGGGGCTTACTGGGGCCAACGTCCTGACTTTC	CASSLTGGLTGANVLTF
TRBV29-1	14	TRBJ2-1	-	TGCAGCGTTGAGACACCTATGTCCTACAATGAGCAGTTCTTC	CSVETPMSYNEQFF
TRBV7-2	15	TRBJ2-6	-	TGTGCCAGCAGCTTAGGTTACTCTGGGGCCAACGTCCTGACTTTC	CASSLGYSGANVLTF
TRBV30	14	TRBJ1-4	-	TGTGCCTGGAGCCACAGGGCAACTAATGAAAAACTGTTTTTT	CAWSHRATNEKLFF
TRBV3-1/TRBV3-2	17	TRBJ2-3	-	TGTGCCAGCAGCCATTCCCGGCGGGACCTCTACACAGATACGCAGTATTTT	CASSHSRRDLYTDTQYF
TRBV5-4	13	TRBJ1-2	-	TGTGCCAGCAGCTTGGCAAGGCCAAGGGGCTACACCTTC	CASSLARPRGYTF
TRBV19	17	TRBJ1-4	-	TGTGCCAGTAGTCTCGGCCTTAGCGGTTCAACTAATGAAAAACTGTTTTTT	CASSLGLSGSTNEKLFF
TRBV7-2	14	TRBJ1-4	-	TGTGCCAGCAGCCCTACTTGGTCTAATGAAAAACTGTTTTTT	CASSPTWSNEKLFF
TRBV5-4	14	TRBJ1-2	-	TGTGCCAGCAGCCCGGAAGGGGGGCTAAGGGGCTACACCTTC	CASSPEGGLRGYTF
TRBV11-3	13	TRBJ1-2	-	TGTGCCAGCAGCCTCCCCGGGGGGTATGGCTACACCTTC	CASSLPGGYGYTF
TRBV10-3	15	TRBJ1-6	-	TGTGCCATCAGTGAGTCGGGGATAGATAATTCACCCCTCCACTTT	CAISESGIDNSPLHF
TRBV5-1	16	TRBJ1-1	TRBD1	TGCGCCAGCAGCTCCCCTCGAGGGACAGTGAACACTGAAGCTTTCTTT	CASSSPRGTVNTEAFF
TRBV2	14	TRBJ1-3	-	TGTGCCAGCAGTCCGGACAAAGGGAGAAACACCATATATTTT	CASSPDKGRNTIYF
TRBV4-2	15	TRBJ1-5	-	TGTGCCAGCAGCCAAGATATAGGTTGGGATCAGCCCCAGCATTTT	CASSQDIGWDQPQHF
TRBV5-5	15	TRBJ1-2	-	TGTGCCAGCAGCTCATGGGGGGGCCTGAACTATGGCTACACCTTC	CASSSWGGLNYGYTF
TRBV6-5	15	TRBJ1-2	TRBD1	TGTGCCAGCCGGGCCCGAGGGGGCGCAAGCTATGGCTACACCTTC	CASRARGGASYGYTF
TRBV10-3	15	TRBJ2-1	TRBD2	TGTGCCATCAAGACTAGCGGGGGAGGCTACAATGAGCAGTTCTTC	CAIKTSGGGYNEQFF
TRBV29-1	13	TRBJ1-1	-	TGCAGCGTTGAGGAAACACGGGGCACTGAAGCTTTCTTT	CSVEETRGTEAFF
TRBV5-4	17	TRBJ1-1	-	TGTGCCAGCAGCTTTGAGGGAAGGAGAACACTGAACACTGAAGCTTTCTTT	CASSFEGRRTLNTEAFF
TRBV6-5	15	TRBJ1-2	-	TGTGCCAGCAACCCGCCAGGACACCTTGGGTATGGCTACACCTTC	CASNPPGHLGYGYTF
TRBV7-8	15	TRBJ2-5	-	TGTGCCAGCAGATCGATGGGGCGGGCGTGGGAGACCCAGTACTTC	CASRSMGRAWETQYF
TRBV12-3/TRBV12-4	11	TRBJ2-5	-	TGTGCCAGCGGACTCCAAGAGACCCAGTACTTC	CASGLQETQYF
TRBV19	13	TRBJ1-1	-	TGTGCCAGTAACTCAGGGCCGAACACTGAAGCTTTCTTT	CASNSGPNTEAFF
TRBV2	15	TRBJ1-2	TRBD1	TGTGCCAGCACCTCGGAAAGGGGGCGCGTCTATGGCTACACCTTC	CASTSERGRVYGYTF
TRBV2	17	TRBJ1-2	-	TGTGCCAGCAGTGAAAGGACAGACCAGTTAGCTAACTATGGCTACACCTTC	CASSERTDQLANYGYTF
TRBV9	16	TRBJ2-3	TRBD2	TGTGCCAGCAGCGAGGGACTAGCAGAATACACAGATACGCAGTATTTT	CASSEGLAEYTDTQYF
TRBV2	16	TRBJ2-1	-	TGTGCCAGCAGTGAGAACCCCACGGGCCCCTACAATGAGCAGTTCTTC	CASSENPTGPYNEQFF
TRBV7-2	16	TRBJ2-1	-	TGTGCCAGCAGCTTAGCTGGGGGGCCCCCCTACAATGAGCAGTTCTTC	CASSLAGGPPYNEQFF
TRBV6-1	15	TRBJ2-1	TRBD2	TGTGCCAGCAGTGAGTGGCGGGGGGAAGCCAATGAGCAGTTCTTC	CASSEWRGEANEQFF
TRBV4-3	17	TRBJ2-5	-	TGCGCCAGCAGCCAAGATTTAGGCGGGGTAACGGGAGAGACCCAGTACTTC	CASSQDLGGVTGETQYF
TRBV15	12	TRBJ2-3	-	TGTGCCACCAGCAGAGAGGGGAATACGCAGTATTTT	CATSREGNTQYF
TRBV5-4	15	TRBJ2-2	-	TGTGCCAGCAGCACAAAAGCGTCGAACACCGGGGAGCTGTTTTTT	CASSTKASNTGELFF